The rows below give T cell receptor beta chains drawn from one sample of a study of blood T cell repertoires in COVID-19. Sequenced by immunoSEQ multiplex PCR; TCRdb stores in-frame clones only, minus some. The sample yields about 270,000 clones, 80% to 90% seen once. Material: peripheral blood. The receptors shown here come from an elderly man with acute or convalescent COVID-19. Each CDR3 is given with its conserved first and last residue. The order of the fields is V gene, clone size, J gene, D gene, CDR3 protein, CDR3 DNA. The D gene is left open where the match is weak. Clone size, where shown, is once, few, many, or a class for clones that have expanded.

v_call: TRBV7-9
clone_size: many
j_call: TRBJ2-1
d_call: TRBD2
cdr3_aa: CASSSGTSGNSYNEQFF
cdr3_nt: TGTGCCAGCAGCTCCGGGACTAGCGGGAATTCCTACAATGAGCAGTTCTTC

v_call: TRBV29-1
clone_size: NA
j_call: TRBJ2-3
d_call: TRBD2
cdr3_aa: CSVGQLAGPTDTQYF
cdr3_nt: TGCAGCGTTGGGCAACTAGCGGGGCCCACAGATACGCAGTATTTT

v_call: TRBV5-1
clone_size: NA
j_call: TRBJ2-1
d_call: TRBD1
cdr3_aa: CASSLTGGSWNEQFF
cdr3_nt: TGCGCCAGCAGCCTGACAGGGGGCAGTTGGAATGAGCAGTTCTTC

v_call: TRBV11-2
clone_size: NA
j_call: TRBJ2-3
d_call: NA
cdr3_aa: CASSLDGRGLAADTQYF
cdr3_nt: TGTGCCAGCAGCTTAGACGGGCGTGGGCTAGCCGCAGATACGCAGTATTTT

v_call: TRBV2
clone_size: NA
j_call: TRBJ1-1
d_call: TRBD1
cdr3_aa: CASSEGQGGNTEAFF
cdr3_nt: TGTGCCAGCAGTGAAGGACAGGGGGGGAACACTGAAGCTTTCTTT

v_call: TRBV5-4
clone_size: NA
j_call: TRBJ2-7
d_call: NA
cdr3_aa: CASSAPQGSGYEQYF
cdr3_nt: TGTGCCAGCAGCGCCCCCCAGGGGTCAGGCTACGAGCAGTACTTC

v_call: TRBV14
clone_size: once
j_call: TRBJ2-3
d_call: NA
cdr3_aa: CASRRRFTDTQYF
cdr3_nt: TGTGCCAGCAGGCGGAGGTTCACAGATACGCAGTATTTT

v_call: TRBV6-5
clone_size: NA
j_call: TRBJ1-1
d_call: NA
cdr3_aa: CASSYSTRRGSEAFF
cdr3_nt: TGTGCCAGCAGTTACTCGACTCGAAGGGGGTCTGAAGCTTTCTTT

v_call: TRBV7-8
clone_size: NA
j_call: TRBJ1-1
d_call: NA
cdr3_aa: CASSLVRNTEAFF
cdr3_nt: TGTGCCAGCAGCTTAGTGAGAAACACTGAAGCTTTCTTT

v_call: TRBV6-5
clone_size: NA
j_call: TRBJ2-7
d_call: NA
cdr3_aa: CASSLTGAYEQYF
cdr3_nt: TGTGCCAGCAGTCTCACAGGCGCCTACGAGCAGTACTTC

v_call: TRBV9
clone_size: NA
j_call: TRBJ2-5
d_call: TRBD2
cdr3_aa: CASSVGLAGGVGETQYF
cdr3_nt: TGTGCCAGCAGCGTAGGACTAGCGGGGGGAGTAGGAGAGACCCAGTACTTC

v_call: TRBV30
clone_size: NA
j_call: TRBJ2-3
d_call: NA
cdr3_aa: CAWRLVSSTDTQYF
cdr3_nt: TGTGCCTGGAGACTAGTGAGTTCCACAGATACGCAGTATTTT

v_call: TRBV5-1
clone_size: once
j_call: TRBJ2-1
d_call: NA
cdr3_aa: CASRERTLATEQFF
cdr3_nt: TGCGCCAGCAGAGAGCGAACGCTGGCGACTGAGCAGTTCTTC

v_call: TRBV6-8
clone_size: NA
j_call: TRBJ2-5
d_call: NA
cdr3_aa: CASSPRGEETQYF
cdr3_nt: TGTGCCAGCAGTCCCCGGGGAGAAGAGACCCAGTACTTC

v_call: TRBV15
clone_size: NA
j_call: TRBJ1-1
d_call: NA
cdr3_aa: CATSRNLQLEAFF
cdr3_nt: TGTGCCACCAGCAGGAACCTACAGCTTGAAGCTTTCTTT

v_call: TRBV2
clone_size: NA
j_call: TRBJ1-2
d_call: TRBD1
cdr3_aa: CASSEGGTGGFGYTF
cdr3_nt: TGTGCCAGCAGTGAAGGAGGGACAGGGGGCTTCGGCTACACCTTC

v_call: TRBV5-1
clone_size: once
j_call: TRBJ2-1
d_call: TRBD2
cdr3_aa: CASSPDPPSGRQFF
cdr3_nt: TGCGCCAGCAGCCCAGACCCCCCTAGCGGGAGGCAGTTCTTC

v_call: TRBV5-1
clone_size: NA
j_call: TRBJ2-2
d_call: TRBD2
cdr3_aa: CASSAGGATGELFF
cdr3_nt: TGCGCCAGCAGCGCGGGAGGGGCCACCGGGGAGCTGTTTTTT

v_call: TRBV6-4
clone_size: NA
j_call: TRBJ2-2
d_call: NA
cdr3_aa: CASTRGRELFF
cdr3_nt: TGTGCCAGCACTCGCGGCCGGGAGCTGTTTTTT

v_call: TRBV6-6
clone_size: NA
j_call: TRBJ1-1
d_call: NA
cdr3_aa: CASSLRGGNTEAFF
cdr3_nt: TGTGCCAGCAGCTTGCGGGGGGGAAACACTGAAGCTTTCTTT

v_call: TRBV24-1
clone_size: NA
j_call: TRBJ2-1
d_call: TRBD2
cdr3_aa: CATSETLAGVANEQFF
cdr3_nt: TGTGCCACCAGTGAGACACTAGCGGGAGTTGCGAATGAGCAGTTCTTC

v_call: TRBV7-8
clone_size: NA
j_call: TRBJ1-2
d_call: TRBD1
cdr3_aa: CASSLEPLQGIYGYTF
cdr3_nt: TGTGCCAGCAGCTTAGAGCCATTACAGGGGATCTATGGCTACACCTTC

v_call: TRBV14
clone_size: NA
j_call: TRBJ2-7
d_call: NA
cdr3_aa: CASSNYYEQYF
cdr3_nt: TGTGCCAGCAGCAATTATTACGAGCAGTACTTC

v_call: TRBV5-1
clone_size: NA
j_call: TRBJ2-3
d_call: TRBD1
cdr3_aa: CASSRGQGSTDTQYF
cdr3_nt: TGCGCCAGCAGCCGGGGACAGGGGAGCACAGATACGCAGTATTTT

v_call: TRBV28
clone_size: NA
j_call: TRBJ1-4
d_call: TRBD1
cdr3_aa: CASSYPGQGGGGEKLFF
cdr3_nt: TGTGCCAGCAGCTACCCGGGACAGGGGGGTGGTGGAGAAAAACTGTTTTTT

v_call: TRBV3-1/TRBV3-2
clone_size: once
j_call: TRBJ2-3
d_call: TRBD2
cdr3_aa: CASSQGGGGPASTDTQYF
cdr3_nt: TGTGCCAGCAGCCAAGGGGGCGGGGGACCCGCTAGCACAGATACGCAGTATTTT

v_call: TRBV29-1
clone_size: NA
j_call: TRBJ2-7
d_call: TRBD2
cdr3_aa: CSVEGTTTSGASYEQYF
cdr3_nt: TGCAGCGTTGAAGGGACGACGACTAGCGGGGCTTCCTACGAGCAGTACTTC

v_call: TRBV2
clone_size: NA
j_call: TRBJ2-7
d_call: TRBD2
cdr3_aa: CASSESSGNSYEQYF
cdr3_nt: TGTGCCAGCAGTGAGTCTAGCGGGAACTCCTACGAGCAGTACTTC

v_call: TRBV5-1
clone_size: few
j_call: TRBJ1-2
d_call: NA
cdr3_aa: CASSLEQSNYGYTF
cdr3_nt: TGCGCCAGCAGCTTAGAACAGTCTAACTATGGCTACACCTTC

v_call: TRBV4-2
clone_size: NA
j_call: TRBJ2-3
d_call: NA
cdr3_aa: CASSQDLVAASTDTQYF
cdr3_nt: TGTGCCAGCAGCCAAGATTTGGTAGCGGCTAGCACAGATACGCAGTATTTT

v_call: TRBV18
clone_size: few
j_call: TRBJ1-2
d_call: TRBD1
cdr3_aa: CASSPDRAYGYTF
cdr3_nt: TGTGCCAGCTCACCCGACAGGGCCTATGGCTACACCTTC

v_call: TRBV3-1/TRBV3-2
clone_size: NA
j_call: TRBJ2-1
d_call: TRBD2
cdr3_aa: CASSQGGTRGNEQFF
cdr3_nt: TGTGCCAGCAGCCAAGGGGGGACTAGAGGGAATGAGCAGTTCTTC

v_call: TRBV6-5
clone_size: NA
j_call: TRBJ1-1
d_call: NA
cdr3_aa: CASSYSAPNTEAFF
cdr3_nt: TGTGCCAGCAGTTACTCGGCACCTAACACTGAAGCTTTCTTT

v_call: TRBV3-1/TRBV3-2
clone_size: NA
j_call: TRBJ1-2
d_call: TRBD1
cdr3_aa: CASSRSGGAYGYTF
cdr3_nt: TGTGCCAGCAGCCGGTCAGGGGGAGCCTATGGCTACACCTTC

v_call: TRBV29-1
clone_size: NA
j_call: TRBJ1-3
d_call: TRBD1
cdr3_aa: CSVARQGGNTIYF
cdr3_nt: TGCAGCGTTGCCCGACAGGGTGGAAACACCATATATTTT

v_call: TRBV27
clone_size: NA
j_call: TRBJ1-2
d_call: NA
cdr3_aa: CASSFAGVDGYTF
cdr3_nt: TGTGCCAGCAGTTTCGCAGGGGTTGATGGCTACACCTTC

v_call: TRBV19
clone_size: NA
j_call: TRBJ1-5
d_call: NA
cdr3_aa: CASSIPSGGGSNQPQHF
cdr3_nt: TGTGCCAGTAGTATTCCCTCCGGGGGGGGTAGCAATCAGCCCCAGCATTTT

v_call: TRBV3-1/TRBV3-2
clone_size: NA
j_call: TRBJ2-5
d_call: NA
cdr3_aa: CASRSQGRGETQYF
cdr3_nt: TGTGCCAGCAGGTCACAGGGACGTGGAGAGACCCAGTACTTC

v_call: TRBV2
clone_size: many
j_call: TRBJ1-1
d_call: NA
cdr3_aa: CASSEALGGVGEAFF
cdr3_nt: TGTGCCAGCAGTGAAGCTCTTGGAGGGGTTGGTGAAGCTTTCTTT

v_call: TRBV6-5
clone_size: once
j_call: TRBJ2-3
d_call: NA
cdr3_aa: CATLSTDTQYF
cdr3_nt: TGTGCCACCCTAAGCACAGATACGCAGTATTTT

v_call: TRBV18
clone_size: NA
j_call: TRBJ2-5
d_call: TRBD1
cdr3_aa: CASSRGQKETQYF
cdr3_nt: TGTGCCAGCTCACGGGGACAGAAAGAGACCCAGTACTTC

v_call: TRBV5-1
clone_size: NA
j_call: TRBJ1-4
d_call: NA
cdr3_aa: CASSFLGDYNEKLFF
cdr3_nt: TGCGCCAGCAGCTTTCTTGGGGACTATAATGAAAAACTGTTTTTT

v_call: TRBV3-1/TRBV3-2
clone_size: NA
j_call: TRBJ2-2
d_call: NA
cdr3_aa: CASSAGRLTKLFF
cdr3_nt: TGTGCCAGCAGTGCGGGACGCCTAACAAAGCTGTTTTTT

v_call: TRBV5-1
clone_size: NA
j_call: TRBJ2-1
d_call: TRBD2
cdr3_aa: CASSLISGSWNEQFF
cdr3_nt: TGCGCCAGCAGCTTGATTAGCGGGAGCTGGAATGAGCAGTTCTTC

v_call: TRBV5-1
clone_size: NA
j_call: TRBJ2-3
d_call: TRBD2
cdr3_aa: CASSSRGGSGRDTQYF
cdr3_nt: TGCGCCAGCAGCTCCCGGGGGGGCTCCGGTCGGGATACGCAGTATTTT

v_call: TRBV10-3
clone_size: NA
j_call: TRBJ1-2
d_call: TRBD1
cdr3_aa: CAISSDRYGYTF
cdr3_nt: TGTGCCATCAGCTCGGACAGGTATGGCTACACCTTC

v_call: TRBV20-1
clone_size: NA
j_call: TRBJ1-2
d_call: NA
cdr3_aa: CSASEWGGTDSYGYTF
cdr3_nt: TGCAGTGCTAGTGAATGGGGCGGTACGGACAGCTATGGCTACACCTTC